This T cell receptor beta chain was recovered during a study of cytomegalovirus exposure and HLA in healthy donors. Primers for the PCR totalled 60 Vbeta and 13 Jbeta. The data were produced by immunoSEQ multiplex PCR, yet TCRdb's version contains in-frame clones alone and is incomplete. Here the sample spans over 95,000 clones, 60% to 80% being singletons. Germline-derived CDR1 and CDR2 are SGHRS and YFSETQ. The CDR3 has 16 residues. V was clipped by 2 bases and J by 7 bases; unmatched bases: 7. What was sequenced was PBMCs. The chain employs TRBV5-1 and TRBJ2-2, with 11 bases fitting TRBD2. The origin of this receptor is a woman younger than 45 in good health and CMV-seropositive. The CDR3 DNA follows: TGCGCCAGCAGCTTCGACCCCGGACTAGCGGGCGGGGAGCTGTTTTTT. Amino acids: CASSFDPGLAGGELFF.